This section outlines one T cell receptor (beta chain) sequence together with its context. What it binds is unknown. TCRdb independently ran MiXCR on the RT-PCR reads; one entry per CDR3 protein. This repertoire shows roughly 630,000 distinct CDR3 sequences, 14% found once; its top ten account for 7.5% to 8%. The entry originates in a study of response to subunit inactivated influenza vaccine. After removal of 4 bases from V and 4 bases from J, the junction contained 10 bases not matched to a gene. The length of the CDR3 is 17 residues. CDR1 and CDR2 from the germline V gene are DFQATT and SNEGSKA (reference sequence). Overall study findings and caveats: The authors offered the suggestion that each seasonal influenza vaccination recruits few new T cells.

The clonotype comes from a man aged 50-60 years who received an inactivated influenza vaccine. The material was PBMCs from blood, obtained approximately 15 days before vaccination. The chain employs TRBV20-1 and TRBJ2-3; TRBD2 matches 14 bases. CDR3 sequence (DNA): TGCAGTGCTATTGGCGGACTAGCGGGGGGTTGGCCAGATACGCAGTATTTT. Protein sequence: CSAIGGLAGGWPDTQYF.